This passage covers 30 T cell receptor beta chains from one sample sequenced in a study of T cells after yellow fever vaccination. TCRdb re-called the 5' RACE reads through MiXCR, storing one row per CDR3 protein. The repertoire holds a few hundred thousand distinct CDR3 sequences, with 17% as singletons. Here the sequenced sample was PBMCs, taken 5 days after the first yellow fever vaccination. Every receptor here comes from a young man who received the YFV17D yellow fever vaccine.

The sample holds a few counts of this clonotype. The V call is TRBV7-2, the J call TRBJ2-7; TRBD2 matches 8 bases. With V trimmed by 4 bases and J by 3 bases, 14 bases remained unmatched. Germline V gives CDR1 SGHTA, CDR2 FQGNSA. The CDR3 runs to 17 residues. CDR3 coding DNA: TGTGCCAGCAGCTCATTGGGAGCGGGGGTCGCCGTCTACGAGCAGTACTTC. This translates into CASSSLGAGVAVYEQYF.

This clonotype has only a few counts. This rearrangement joins TRBV6-2 or TRBV6-3 to TRBJ2-3; D is undetermined. Trimming took off 8 bases at V and 3 bases at J, with 15 bases between the two ends. CDR3 size: 14 residues. CDR1 and CDR2 (germline): MNHEY, SVGEGT. CDR3 coding DNA: TGTGCCAGCTATTCAAAGCCTTCTACAGATACGCAGTATTTT. Its translation: CASYSKPSTDTQYF.

This chain joins TRBV7-2 and TRBJ2-3, with D unclear. Germline CDR1 is SGHTA and CDR2 is FQGNSA. V shed 5 bases and J shed 5 bases, with 20 bases lying between them. The CDR3 consists of 16 residues. CDR3: CASSPGVRQQIDTQYF. The CDR3 DNA reads as TGTGCCAGCAGCCCTGGTGTCCGGCAGCAGATAGATACGCAGTATTTT.

The chain joins TRBV28 to TRBJ2-1, with 8 bases identical to TRBD1. There are 17 residues in the CDR3. The J segment lost 5 bases and the V segment lost 4 bases, leaving 13 bases of the junction unmatched. In germline, CDR1 is MDHEN, CDR2 SYDVKM. This CDR3 reads CASSSPLSDRGNNEQFF. The CDR3, as DNA: TGTGCCAGCAGTTCCCCACTCTCTGACAGGGGTAACAATGAGCAGTTCTTC. The full variable domain, rest sourced from reference TRBV28 and TRBJ2-1, is DVKVTQSSRYLVKRTGEKVFLECVQDMDHENMFWYRQDPGLGLRLIYFSYDVKMKEKGDIPEGYSVSREKKERFSLILESASTNQTSMYLCASSSPLSDRGNNEQFFGPGTRLTVL.

This clonotype turned up a few times. The chain joins TRBV2 to TRBJ1-5; D is uncertain. The CDR3 length is 16 residues. Germline lookup yields CDR1 SNHLY and CDR2 FYNNEI. The germline V and J ends were trimmed by 7 bases and 0 bases, with 16 bases remaining between them. CDR3 coding DNA: TGTGCCAGCACAAGGGAGAAACCCTATAGCAATCAGCCCCAGCATTTT. Its protein product is CASTREKPYSNQPQHF.

V gene TRBV20-1 combines with J gene TRBJ1-3; no firm D call. The germline V gene encodes CDR1 DFQATT and CDR2 SNEGSKA (reference sequence). The ends were cut back, 0 bases at V and 0 bases at J, with 6 bases in the middle. There are 14 residues in the CDR3. CDR3 nucleotides: TGCAGTGCTAGAGATCCAGCCTCTGGAAACACCATATATTTT. This translates into CSARDPASGNTIYF.

V usage is TRBV12-3 or TRBV12-4 and J usage is TRBJ2-3, with D perhaps being TRBD1 or TRBD2 (6 bases each). The CDR3 contains 16 residues. V lost 6 bases and J 5 bases, leaving 21 bases between the germline ends. CDR3 in amino acids: CASSQGGGGSGDTQYF. The CDR3, as DNA: TGTGCCAGCAGCCAGGGAGGAGGGGGGAGCGGAGATACGCAGTATTTT.

The chain carries TRBV5-1 and TRBJ2-1; 7 nucleotides match TRBD1. This CDR3 contains 15 residues. Germline V gene sequence: CDR1 SGHRS, CDR2 YFSETQ. After removal of 4 bases from V and 4 bases from J, the junction contained 8 bases not matched to a gene. This CDR3 reads CASSPRTGEYNEQFF. The CDR3 DNA follows: TGCGCCAGCAGCCCGCGGACAGGCGAATACAATGAGCAGTTCTTC.

The sample holds many counts of this clonotype. This chain joins TRBV15 and TRBJ1-5; D not certain. The CDR3 loop spans 12 amino acids. CDR1 is LNHNV and CDR2 is YYDKDF in the germline V gene (reference sequence). Trimming took off 0 bases at V and 5 bases at J, with 2 bases between the two ends. The CDR3 is CATSRDHQPQHF. Here the CDR3 DNA reads TGTGCCACCAGCAGAGACCATCAGCCCCAGCATTTT.

V is TRBV6-5 and J is TRBJ2-7, with TRBD1 identical over 9 bases. The CDR3 runs to 15 residues. Germline V gene data show CDR1 as MNHEY and CDR2 as SVGAGI. The V segment lost 0 bases and the J segment 7 bases; nucleotides outside the gene matches: 7. DNA for the CDR3: TGTGCCAGCAGTTACTCAAGGACAGGGGCGTTTGAGCAGTACTTC. Translation: CASSYSRTGAFEQYF.

This sequence joins TRBV6-5 and TRBJ2-1, with D uncertain. Trimming stripped 0 bases from V and 1 base from J, with 10 bases between. Per the germline V gene, CDR1 is MNHEY and CDR2 is SVGAGI. This CDR3 contains 16 residues. CDR3 coding DNA: TGTGCCAGCAGTTACTCCGTGGCTAGGTCCTACAATGAGCAGTTCTTC. Protein product: CASSYSVARSYNEQFF.

The V call is TRBV5-1, the J call TRBJ2-1, with D possibly matching TRBD2 (5 bases). V lost 1 base to trimming and J lost 5 bases, with 10 bases between them. This CDR3 has 14 amino acids. The V gene's germline CDR1 is SGHRS and CDR2 YFSETQ. The CDR3 spells CASSLIEGNNEQFF. As DNA, the CDR3 is TGCGCCAGCAGCTTGATTGAGGGAAACAATGAGCAGTTCTTC.

The chain combines TRBV5-1 with TRBJ2-3; 11 nucleotides agree with TRBD2. From germline, CDR1 is SGHRS and CDR2 YFSETQ. V shed 4 bases and J 2 bases; nucleotides not matched to a gene: 9. The CDR3 covers 17 residues. The CDR3 region has the DNA TGCGCCAGCAGCCTGGGACTAGCGGACTACTTCACAGATACGCAGTATTTT. It specifies CASSLGLADYFTDTQYF.

This clonotype occurred a few times. The chain combines TRBV5-4 with TRBJ2-3, with 9 bases matching TRBD2. V lost 4 bases, J lost 5 bases, and 5 bases stayed unmatched. The germline gives CDR1 SGHNT, CDR2 YYREEE (reference sequence). CDR3 length: 14 residues. CDR3 protein: CASSLAGTLDTQYF. CDR3 DNA sequence: TGTGCCAGCAGCCTAGCGGGGACATTAGATACGCAGTATTTT.

This clonotype was seen a handful of times. The rearrangement uses TRBV7-9 and TRBJ2-5; D is possibly TRBD1 (7 bases). The CDR3 consists of 16 residues. The ends were cut back, 6 bases at V and 4 bases at J, with 21 bases in the middle. Germline loops: CDR1 SEHNR, CDR2 FQNEAQ (reference sequence). CDR3 bases: TGTGCCAGCAGTAAAACCAGGGGGGTGAACCCAGAGACCCAGTACTTC. It is translated as CASSKTRGVNPETQYF.

The DNA for the CDR3 is TGCGCCAGCAGCTTTCTTGGGTCAGATCAGCCCCAGCATTTT. Protein product: CASSFLGSDQPQHF. The J gene is TRBJ1-5, the V gene TRBV5-1; D is ambiguous. Trimming removed 2 bases from V and 5 bases from J, with 11 bases in between. Germline assignment: CDR1 SGHRS and CDR2 YFSETQ. The CDR3 spans 14 residues.

The rearrangement links TRBV20-1 to TRBJ2-1, with 7 nucleotides matching TRBD2. This CDR3 is 15 amino acids long. V shed 0 bases, J shed 3 bases, and the junction held 5 bases outside the gene matches. Germline V gives CDR1 DFQATT, CDR2 SNEGSKA (reference sequence). The CDR3 loop reads CSARDWGGNYNEQFF. The CDR3 nucleotides are TGCAGTGCTAGAGATTGGGGAGGGAACTACAATGAGCAGTTCTTC.

J is TRBJ2-7 and V is TRBV6-5; D possibly uses TRBD1 or TRBD2 (6 bases each). The germline gives CDR1 MNHEY, CDR2 SVGAGI. Trimming removed 0 bases at V and 8 bases at J, with 11 bases between. This CDR3 spans 13 amino acids. The CDR3, as DNA: TGTGCCAGCAGTTACTCGAGGGGGGTGCAGCAGTACTTC. Residues: CASSYSRGVQQYF.

This clonotype was recorded a few times. The rearrangement joins TRBV7-7 to TRBJ2-1, with D possibly matching TRBD1 (5 bases). CDR1 and CDR2 (germline): SSHAT, FNYEAQ (reference sequence). The V end was cut by 1 base, the J end by 5 bases, with 12 bases between. The CDR3 length is 15 residues. The CDR3 bases are TGTGCCAGCAGCTTAGGTGAGACAGCAAACAATGAGCAGTTCTTC. Amino acids: CASSLGETANNEQFF.

The V and J genes are TRBV6-1 and TRBJ2-1; TRBD1 matches at 9 bases. Trimming took 5 bases from V and 5 from J; bases not matched to a gene: 4. This CDR3 is built from 14 residues. CDR1 is MNHNS and CDR2 is SASEGT in the germline V gene. CDR3 loop: CASSPQGANNEQFF. CDR3 nucleotides: TGTGCCAGCAGTCCACAGGGGGCGAACAATGAGCAGTTCTTC.

The table lists this clonotype with many counts. J is TRBJ2-1 and V is TRBV5-1; the D call may be TRBD1 or TRBD2 (5 bases each). The CDR3 loop spans 16 amino acids. Germline V gives CDR1 SGHRS, CDR2 YFSETQ. V gave up 0 bases and J gave up 6 bases, with 16 bases separating them. The CDR3 here is CASSLVATSGGNEQFF. CDR3 bases: TGCGCCAGCAGCTTGGTAGCTACCTCTGGGGGCAATGAGCAGTTCTTC.

This rearrangement joins TRBV5-4 to TRBJ1-6; D is unclear. V gave up 3 bases and J gave up 7 bases, with 20 bases separating them. This CDR3 has 17 residues. The germline V gene has CDR1 SGHNT and CDR2 YYREEE (reference sequence). The CDR3 nucleotides read TGTGCCAGCAGCTCCCCCGGAAGGAACCGAGGGAATTCACCCCTCCACTTT. Encoded protein: CASSSPGRNRGNSPLHF.

The table lists this clonotype with a count of one. The chain couples TRBV20-1 to TRBJ2-2; D uncertain. The germline V gene encodes CDR1 DFQATT and CDR2 SNEGSKA (reference sequence). This CDR3 contains 13 residues. V lost 4 bases, J lost 3 bases, and 9 bases lay in between. The CDR3 region is CSANGRYTGELFF. DNA for the CDR3: TGCAGTGCTAACGGACGATACACCGGGGAGCTGTTTTTT.

This clonotype was seen a handful of times. V is TRBV6-5 and J is TRBJ1-5, with a tentative D call TRBD1 (5 bases). Per the germline V gene, CDR1 is MNHEY and CDR2 is SVGAGI. This CDR3 is 17 amino acids long. Deletions cut 0 bases from V and 1 base from J, with 13 bases between. CDR3 nucleotide sequence: TGTGCCAGCAGTTACTCGATGGGGCAGCGCAGCAATCAGCCCCAGCATTTT. Its protein product is CASSYSMGQRSNQPQHF.

This sequence joins TRBV7-9 and TRBJ1-6; D unresolved. This CDR3 has 15 residues. The V end was cut by 1 base, the J end by 6 bases, with 10 bases between. Germline V gene sequence: CDR1 SEHNR, CDR2 FQNEAQ (reference sequence). The CDR3 spells CASSLDGRINSPLHF. The CDR3, as DNA: TGTGCCAGCAGCTTAGATGGCAGAATTAATTCACCCCTCCACTTT.

This clonotype came up a few times. The rearrangement links TRBV29-1 to TRBJ2-5; either TRBD1 or TRBD2 may supply D (5 bases each). This CDR3 region has 12 residues. The V end lost 7 bases, the J end lost 4 bases, and 13 bases lay between the germline ends. Per the germline V gene, CDR1 is SQVTM and CDR2 is ANQGSEA. CDR3 loop: CSAWGTGETQYF. Here the CDR3 DNA reads TGCAGCGCCTGGGGGACCGGAGAGACCCAGTACTTC.

This chain connects TRBV12-3 or TRBV12-4 to TRBJ2-2; perhaps TRBD2 as D (6 bases). The CDR3 is made up of 16 amino acids. The ends were cut back, 6 bases at V and 6 bases at J, with 20 bases in the middle. The CDR3 is CASSPETRTPAGELFF. CDR3 nucleotide sequence: TGTGCCAGCAGCCCAGAGACTAGAACCCCCGCCGGGGAGCTGTTTTTT.

Ten or more counts support this clonotype. The rearrangement joins TRBV7-9 to TRBJ2-7, with 11 bases aligning to TRBD2. J gave up 3 bases and V 3 bases, and 10 bases lay outside the gene matches. Germline V gene lookup returns CDR1 SEHNR and CDR2 FQNEAQ (reference sequence). This CDR3 is 17 amino acids long. Here the CDR3 reads CASSLTSGEIRLYEQYF. The DNA of the CDR3 is TGTGCCAGCAGCTTGACTAGCGGGGAGATTCGGCTCTACGAGCAGTACTTC.

A few counts support this clonotype. This chain uses TRBV7-6 with TRBJ1-1, with D perhaps matching TRBD1 (5 bases). Trimming took 5 bases from V and 0 from J, leaving 10 bases between them. CDR1 is SGHVS, CDR2 FNYEAQ, per germline. This CDR3 has 14 amino acids. This CDR3 reads CASSPTVMNTEAFF. The CDR3 DNA sequence: TGTGCCAGCAGCCCGACAGTCATGAACACTGAAGCTTTCTTT.

The chain joins TRBV5-1 to TRBJ2-3, with a weak D call TRBD2 (5 bases). Trimming took off 4 bases at V and 4 bases at J, with 16 bases between the two ends. Germline V gene data show CDR1 as SGHRS and CDR2 as YFSETQ. This CDR3 contains 15 residues. CDR3 nucleotides: TGCGCCAGCAGCCCGTGGTGGAGGTCCCCAGATACGCAGTATTTT. Its protein product is CASSPWWRSPDTQYF.